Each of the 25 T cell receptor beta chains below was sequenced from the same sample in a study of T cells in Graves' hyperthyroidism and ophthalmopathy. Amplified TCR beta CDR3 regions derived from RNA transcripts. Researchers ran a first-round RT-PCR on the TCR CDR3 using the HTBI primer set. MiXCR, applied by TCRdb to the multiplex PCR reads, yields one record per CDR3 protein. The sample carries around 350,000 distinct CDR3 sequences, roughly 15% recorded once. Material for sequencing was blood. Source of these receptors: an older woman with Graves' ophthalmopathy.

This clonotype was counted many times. CDR3 sequence: CASEGVGASNTEAFF. CDR3 bases: TGTGCCAGCGAAGGTGTCGGGGCCTCGAACACTGAAGCTTTCTTT. The chain links TRBV28 to TRBJ1-1, with D tentatively TRBD1 (5 bases). Germline V lookup: CDR1 MDHEN, CDR2 SYDVKM. The V end lost 8 bases, the J end lost 1 base, and 17 bases lay between the germline ends. CDR3 length: 15 residues.

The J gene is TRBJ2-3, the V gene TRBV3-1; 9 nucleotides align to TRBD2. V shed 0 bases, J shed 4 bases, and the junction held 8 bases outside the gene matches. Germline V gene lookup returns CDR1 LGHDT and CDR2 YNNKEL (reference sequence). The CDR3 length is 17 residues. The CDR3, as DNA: TGTGCCAGCAGCCAAGATTTTGCGGGAGGGCACGCAGATACGCAGTATTTT. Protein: CASSQDFAGGHADTQYF.

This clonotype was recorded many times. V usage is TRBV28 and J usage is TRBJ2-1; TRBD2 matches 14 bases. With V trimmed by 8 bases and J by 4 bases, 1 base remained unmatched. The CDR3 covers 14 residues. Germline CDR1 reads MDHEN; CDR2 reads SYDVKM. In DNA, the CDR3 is TGTGCCAGCGGACTAGCGGGAGGTTACAATGAGCAGTTCTTC. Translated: CASGLAGGYNEQFF.

For the CDR3, the DNA is TGCAGTGCTAGAGATTTAGCGGGCGCAGATACGCAGTATTTT. Its protein is CSARDLAGADTQYF. The V and J genes are TRBV20-1 and TRBJ2-3; 7 nucleotides align to TRBD2. After removal of 0 bases from V and 4 bases from J, the junction contained 4 bases not matched to a gene. The CDR3 consists of 14 residues. CDR1 and CDR2 (germline): DFQATT, SNEGSKA (reference sequence).

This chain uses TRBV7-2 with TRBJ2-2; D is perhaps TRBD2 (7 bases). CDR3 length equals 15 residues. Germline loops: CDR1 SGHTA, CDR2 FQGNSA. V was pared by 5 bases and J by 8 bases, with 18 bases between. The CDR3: CASSLGGGGAGELFF. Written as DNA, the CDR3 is TGTGCCAGCAGCCTGGGTGGGGGGGGGGCTGGGGAGCTGTTTTTT.

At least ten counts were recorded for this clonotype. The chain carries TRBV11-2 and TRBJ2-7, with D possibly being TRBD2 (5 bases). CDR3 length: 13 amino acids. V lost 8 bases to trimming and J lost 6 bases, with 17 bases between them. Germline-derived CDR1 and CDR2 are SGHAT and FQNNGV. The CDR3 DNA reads TGTGCCAGCGTAGGAGGCCAGGTGGGCGAGCAGTACTTC. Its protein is CASVGGQVGEQYF.

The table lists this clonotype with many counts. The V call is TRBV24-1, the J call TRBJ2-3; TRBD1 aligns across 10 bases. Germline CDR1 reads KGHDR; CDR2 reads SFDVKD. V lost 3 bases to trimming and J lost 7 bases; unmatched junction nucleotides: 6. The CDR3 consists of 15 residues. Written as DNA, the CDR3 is TGTGCCACCAGTGATGGGGACAGGGGATCACATACGCAGTATTTT. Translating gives CATSDGDRGSHTQYF.

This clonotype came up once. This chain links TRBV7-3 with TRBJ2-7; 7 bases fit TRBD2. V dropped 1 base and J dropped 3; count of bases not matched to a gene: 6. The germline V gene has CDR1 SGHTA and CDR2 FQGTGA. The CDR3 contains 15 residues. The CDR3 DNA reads TGTGCCAGCAGCTTAAGGGCTAGCGGACACTACGAGCAGTACTTC. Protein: CASSLRASGHYEQYF.

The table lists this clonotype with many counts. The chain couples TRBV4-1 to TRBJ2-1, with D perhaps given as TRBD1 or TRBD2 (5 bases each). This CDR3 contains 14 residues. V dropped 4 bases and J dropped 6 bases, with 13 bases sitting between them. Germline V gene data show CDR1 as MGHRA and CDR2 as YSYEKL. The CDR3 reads CASSPGTLGNEQFF. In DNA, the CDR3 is TGCGCCAGCAGCCCCGGGACCTTGGGCAATGAGCAGTTCTTC.

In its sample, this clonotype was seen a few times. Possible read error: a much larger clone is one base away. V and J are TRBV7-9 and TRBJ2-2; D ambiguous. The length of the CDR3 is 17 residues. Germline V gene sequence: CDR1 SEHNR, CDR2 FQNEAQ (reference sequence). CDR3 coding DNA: TGTGCCAGCAGCCCAGCCGGAGCCGGCACGAACGCCGGGGAGCTGTTTTTT. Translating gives CASSPAGAGTNAGELFF.

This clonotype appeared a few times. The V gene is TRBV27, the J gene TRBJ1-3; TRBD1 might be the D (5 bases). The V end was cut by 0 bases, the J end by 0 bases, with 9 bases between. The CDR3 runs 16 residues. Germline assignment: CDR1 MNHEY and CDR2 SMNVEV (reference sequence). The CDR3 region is CASSLSGRYSGNTIYF. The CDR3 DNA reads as TGTGCCAGCAGTTTATCGGGGCGCTACTCTGGAAACACCATATATTTT.

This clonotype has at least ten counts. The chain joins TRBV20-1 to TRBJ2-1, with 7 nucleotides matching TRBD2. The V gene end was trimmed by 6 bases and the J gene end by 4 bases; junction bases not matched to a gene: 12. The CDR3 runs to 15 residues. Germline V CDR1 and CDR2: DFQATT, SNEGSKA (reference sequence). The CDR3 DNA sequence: TGCAGTGCCATTCCAATTCTAGCGGCTTACAATGAGCAGTTCTTC. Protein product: CSAIPILAAYNEQFF.

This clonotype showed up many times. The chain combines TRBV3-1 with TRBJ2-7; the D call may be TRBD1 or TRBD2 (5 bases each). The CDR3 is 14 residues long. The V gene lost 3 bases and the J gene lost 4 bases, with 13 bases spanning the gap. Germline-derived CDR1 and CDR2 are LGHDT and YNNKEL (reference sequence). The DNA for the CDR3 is TGTGCCAGCAGCCACCGGGGACGTAATTACGAGCAGTACTTC. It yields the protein CASSHRGRNYEQYF.

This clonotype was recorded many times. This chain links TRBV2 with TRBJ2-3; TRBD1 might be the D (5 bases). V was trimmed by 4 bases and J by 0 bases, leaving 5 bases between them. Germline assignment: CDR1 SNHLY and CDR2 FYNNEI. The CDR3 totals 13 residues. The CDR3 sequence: CASSGQSTDTQYF. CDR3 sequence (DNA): TGTGCCAGCAGTGGACAGAGCACAGATACGCAGTATTTT.

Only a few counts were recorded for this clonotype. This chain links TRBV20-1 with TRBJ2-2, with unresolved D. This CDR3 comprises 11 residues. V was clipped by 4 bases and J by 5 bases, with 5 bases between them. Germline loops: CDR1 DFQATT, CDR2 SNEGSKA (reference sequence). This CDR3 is CSATQTGELFF. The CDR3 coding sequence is TGCAGTGCTACCCAAACCGGGGAGCTGTTTTTT.

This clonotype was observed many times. The CDR3: CASSPRRQGYQPQHF. CDR3 bases: TGTGCCAGCTCACCACGTCGACAGGGGTATCAGCCCCAGCATTTT. This chain connects TRBV18 to TRBJ1-5; 8 bases agree with TRBD1. This CDR3 region has 15 residues. CDR1 is KGHSH and CDR2 is LQKENI in the germline V gene. The trim removed 1 base at V and 5 bases at J, leaving 4 bases unmatched. Based on the CDR3 plus reference TRBV18 and TRBJ1-5, the full variable domain is NAGVMQNPRHLVRRRGQEARLRCSPMKGHSHVYWYRQLPEEGLKFMVYLQKENIIDESGMPKERFSAEFPKEGPSILRIQQVVRGDSAAYFCASSPRRQGYQPQHFGDGTRLSIL.

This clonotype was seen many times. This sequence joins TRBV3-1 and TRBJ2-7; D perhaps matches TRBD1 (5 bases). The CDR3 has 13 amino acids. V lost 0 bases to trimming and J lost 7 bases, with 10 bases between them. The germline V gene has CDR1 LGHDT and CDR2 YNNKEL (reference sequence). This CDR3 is CASSQDLGREQYF. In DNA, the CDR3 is TGTGCCAGCAGCCAAGACTTGGGGCGAGAGCAGTACTTC.

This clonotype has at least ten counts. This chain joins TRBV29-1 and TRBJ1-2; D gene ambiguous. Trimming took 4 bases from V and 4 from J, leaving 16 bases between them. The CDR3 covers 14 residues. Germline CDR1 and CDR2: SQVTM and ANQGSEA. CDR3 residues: CSVAPRAAVYGYTF. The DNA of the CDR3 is TGCAGCGTTGCCCCAAGGGCGGCGGTCTATGGCTACACCTTC.

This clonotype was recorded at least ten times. The CDR3 sequence is CASSSLAGGEETQYF. CDR3 bases: TGTGCCAGCAGCTCGTTAGCGGGAGGTGAAGAGACCCAGTACTTC. The chain joins TRBV11-2 to TRBJ2-5, with 10 bases identical to TRBD2. Germline V gives CDR1 SGHAT, CDR2 FQNNGV. The V segment lost 4 bases and the J segment 3 bases; nucleotides outside the gene matches: 5. This CDR3 is 15 amino acids long.

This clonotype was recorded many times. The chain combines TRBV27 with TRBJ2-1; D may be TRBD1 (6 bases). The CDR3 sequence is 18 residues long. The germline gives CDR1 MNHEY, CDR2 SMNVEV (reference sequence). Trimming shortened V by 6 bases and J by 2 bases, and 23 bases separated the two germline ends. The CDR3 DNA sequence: TGTGCCAGCAGCATATTGGGGGCGAGCGGACCGACCTACAATGAGCAGTTCTTC. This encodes CASSILGASGPTYNEQFF.

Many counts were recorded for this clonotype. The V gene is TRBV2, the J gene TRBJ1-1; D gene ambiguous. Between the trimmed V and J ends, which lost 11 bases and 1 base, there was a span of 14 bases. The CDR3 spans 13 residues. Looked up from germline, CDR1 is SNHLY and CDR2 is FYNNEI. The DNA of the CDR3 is TGTGCCTGTAGAAGCGAAAAGAACACTGAAGCTTTCTTT. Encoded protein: CACRSEKNTEAFF.

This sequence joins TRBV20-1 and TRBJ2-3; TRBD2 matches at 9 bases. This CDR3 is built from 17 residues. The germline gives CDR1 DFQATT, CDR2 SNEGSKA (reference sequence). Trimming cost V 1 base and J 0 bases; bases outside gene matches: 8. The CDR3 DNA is TGCAGTGCTAGAGTTCCCGAGACTAGCGGTAGCACAGATACGCAGTATTTT. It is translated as CSARVPETSGSTDTQYF.

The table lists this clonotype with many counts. DNA of the CDR3: TGTGCCAGCAGCACGTGGCAGAACACTGAAGCTTTCTTT. This codes for CASSTWQNTEAFF. The chain has TRBV11-3 and TRBJ1-1; D gene uncertain. V shed 5 bases and J shed 1 base, with 8 bases lying between them. Germline V gene data show CDR1 as SGHNT and CDR2 as YENEEA. This CDR3 has 13 amino acids.

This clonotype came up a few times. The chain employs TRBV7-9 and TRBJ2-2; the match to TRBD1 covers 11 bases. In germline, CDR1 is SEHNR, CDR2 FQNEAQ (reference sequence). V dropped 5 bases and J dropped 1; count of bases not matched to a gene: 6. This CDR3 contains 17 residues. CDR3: CASSAGTGGLNTGELFF. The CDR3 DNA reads TGTGCCAGCAGCGCCGGGACAGGGGGGCTGAACACCGGGGAGCTGTTTTTT.

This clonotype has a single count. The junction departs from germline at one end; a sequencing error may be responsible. The CDR3 spells CASSLEGGPQSTDTQYF. CDR3 coding DNA: TGCGCCAGCAGTTTGGAAGGGGGACCCCAGAGCACAGATACGCAGTATTTT. V and J are TRBV5-1 and TRBJ2-3; tentative D call: TRBD1 (6 bases). CDR1 and CDR2 (germline): SGHRS, YFSETQ. The CDR3 is 17 amino acids.